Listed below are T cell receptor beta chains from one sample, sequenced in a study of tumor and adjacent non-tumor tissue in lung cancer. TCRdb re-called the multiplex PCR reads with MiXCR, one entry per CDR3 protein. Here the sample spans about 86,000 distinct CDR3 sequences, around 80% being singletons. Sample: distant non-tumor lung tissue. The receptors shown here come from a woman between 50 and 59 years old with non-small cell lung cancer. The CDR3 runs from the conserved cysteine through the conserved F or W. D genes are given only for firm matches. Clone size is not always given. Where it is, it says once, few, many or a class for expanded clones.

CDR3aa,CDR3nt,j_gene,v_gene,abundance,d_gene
CASSFGSGYTF,TGCGCCAGCAGCTTCGGGTCGGGCTACACCTTC,TRBJ1-2,TRBV5-1,many,.
CASRRGVPPDTQYF,TGCGCCAGCAGGAGGGGGGTTCCCCCAGATACGCAGTATTTT,TRBJ2-3,TRBV5-1,few,.
CASSSLGGLSRNELFF,TGCGCCAGCAGCTCCCTTGGCGGCCTCAGTCGCAATGAGCTGTTCTTC,TRBJ2-1,TRBV4-1,.,.
CASSLGDRVSYEQYF,TGCGCCAGCAGCTTGGGGGACAGGGTATCCTACGAGCAGTACTTC,TRBJ2-7,TRBV5-1,many,TRBD1
CASSQFPGGQETQYF,TGTGCCAGCAGCCAATTTCCAGGGGGTCAAGAGACACAGTACTTC,TRBJ2-5,TRBV4-2,.,TRBD1
CTSSPFVGGEFYGYTF,TGTACCAGCAGCCCCTTCGTAGGGGGCGAGTTCTATGGCTACACCTTC,TRBJ1-2,TRBV7-8,few,TRBD1
CASSLWSGVGEETQYF,TGTGCCAGCAGTTTGTGGTCCGGGGTGGGCGAAGAGACCCAGTACTTC,TRBJ2-5,TRBV28,.,.
CASSHERGGRATTDMQYF,TGTGCCAGCAGCCATGAGAGGGGCGGGAGGGCCACCACAGATATGCAGTACTTT,TRBJ2-3,TRBV6-5,.,TRBD2
CSARGPGGLVFEQFF,TGCAGTGCTAGAGGCCCTGGGGGACTAGTTTTTGAGCAGTTCTTC,TRBJ2-1,TRBV20-1,.,TRBD2
CASGYGRQGADTEAFF,TGTGCCAGCGGTTACGGGAGACAGGGGGCGGACACAGAAGCTTTCTTT,TRBJ1-1,TRBV6-2/TRBV6-3,.,TRBD1
CASSLGQEAGNTIYF,TGTGCCAGCAGCCTGGGGCAGGAGGCCGGAAACACCATATATTTT,TRBJ1-3,TRBV11-3,medium-sized,.
CARSFQALSKATQYF,TGTGCCAGGAGTTTCCAGGCTCTTTCCAAAGCTACGCAGTATTTT,TRBJ2-3,TRBV6-5,.,.
CPSSLGAGTNTGELFF,TGTCCCAGCAGTCTAGGGGCAGGGACAAACACCGGGGAGCTGTTTTTT,TRBJ2-2,TRBV12-3/TRBV12-4,.,.
CASGRTSTAAELFF,TGTGCCAGCGGTCGGACTAGCACTGCCGCGGAGCTGTTTTTT,TRBJ2-2,TRBV28,.,TRBD2
CASSFLGQGYGYTF,TGTGCCAGCAGCTTTCTGGGACAGGGATATGGCTACACCTTC,TRBJ1-2,TRBV5-6,many,TRBD1
CIVEVPSGAYDSYEQYF,TGCATCGTTGAGGTTCCTAGTGGGGCCTACGACTCCTACGAGCAGTACTTC,TRBJ2-7,TRBV29-1,.,.
CVSSLWDGTGTYEQYF,TGTGTCAGTAGCCTCTGGGACGGGACAGGGACATACGAGCAGTACTTC,TRBJ2-7,TRBV5-6,.,TRBD1
CASSLTTASGANDLTF,TGTGCCAGCAGCCTCACGACAGCCTCTGGGGCCAACGACCTGACTTTC,TRBJ2-6,TRBV6-1,few,.
CSAKEREGGEQFF,TGCAGTGCCAAGGAGCGGGAGGGAGGTGAGCAGTTCTTT,TRBJ2-1,TRBV29-1,once,TRBD2
CASRFSISDRAYQQYF,TGTGCCAGCAGGTTCTCCATTTCAGACAGAGCCTACCAGCAGTACTTC,TRBJ2-7,TRBV5-5,.,.
CASSELAGGPDTRYF,TGTGCCAGCAGTGAACTAGCGGGAGGGCCAGATACACGGTATTTT,TRBJ2-3,TRBV6-1,.,TRBD2
CASSSWTGDLTAELFF,TGTGCCAGTAGCTCCTGGACAGGAGACCTCACCGCGGAGCTGTTTTTT,TRBJ2-2,TRBV7-9,.,TRBD1
CASSRGQISSWSSGKTIYF,TGTGCCAGCAGCCGGGGACAGATCTCATCTTGGAGCTCTGGAAAGACCATATATTTC,TRBJ1-3,TRBV6-5,.,TRBD1
CASSIWGGGDYEQYF,TGTGCCAGTAGTATATGGGGGGGCGGAGACTACGAGCAGTACTTC,TRBJ2-7,TRBV19,.,.
CASRPDSRGTEASF,TGTGCCAGCCGCCCGGACTCCCGAGGCACTGAAGCTTCCTTT,TRBJ1-1,TRBV6-6,.,.
CAWRDNGNTIYF,TGTGCCTGGAGGGACAACGGAAACACCATATATTTT,TRBJ1-3,TRBV30,many,.
CASSERKRRSYEQFF,TGTGCCAGCAGTGAAAGAAAGCGGAGATCCTACGAGCAGTTCTTC,TRBJ2-1,TRBV6-1,once,.
CASSLAGLEPYEQYF,TGTGCCAGCAGTTTAGCAGGGTTGGAGCCCTACGAGCAGTACTTC,TRBJ2-7,TRBV12-3/TRBV12-4,once,.
CTSSSSGTGTAASYEQYF,TGTACCAGCAGCTCATCCGGGACAGGGACGGCAGCGTCCTACGAGCAGTACTTC,TRBJ2-7,TRBV5-6,.,TRBD1
CAGRPEERRDYTGEMFF,TGTGCCGGCAGGCCTGAGGAGAGAAGGGACTACACCGGGGAGATGTTTTTT,TRBJ2-2,TRBV11-1,.,TRBD2
CVSTSGTGIYGYTF,TGTGTCAGCACCTCCGGAACGGGAATCTATGGCTACACCTTC,TRBJ1-2,TRBV5-4,.,.
CASSLNWGGRNEQYF,TGTGCCAGTAGTCTAAACTGGGGGGGAAGGAACGAGCAGTACTTC,TRBJ2-7,TRBV12-3/TRBV12-4,.,TRBD2
CASSVNPGQGARTQYF,TGTGCCAGCAGTGTGAACCCGGGACAGGGGGCTCGGACCCAGTACTTC,TRBJ2-5,TRBV6-2/TRBV6-3,many,TRBD1
CVSRLHDHYEQYF,TGTGTCAGCAGACTCCACGACCACTACGAGCAGTACTTC,TRBJ2-7,TRBV12-3/TRBV12-4,few,.
CASSHPGLAGGPRYSEQFF,TGCGCCAGCAGCCATCCGGGATTAGCGGGAGGGCCAAGGTACAGTGAGCAGTTCTTC,TRBJ2-1,TRBV4-1,.,TRBD2
CASSARSGRSTELYF,TGTGCCAGCAGCGCCCGTAGCGGGAGGTCTACCGAGCTGTACTTC,TRBJ2-7,TRBV9,.,TRBD2
CASSLPTKGSDTQYF,TGTGCCAGCAGTTTACCGACTAAGGGGAGTGATACGCAGTATTTC,TRBJ2-3,TRBV6-1,.,.
CASGLGGSDMQYF,TGTGCTAGTGGTTTGGGGGGATCAGATATGCAGTATTTT,TRBJ2-3,TRBV12-5,.,.
CASGLQGVPNSPLHF,TGTGCCAGCGGCCTACAGGGAGTCCCTAATTCACCCCTCCACTTT,TRBJ1-6,TRBV2,.,.
CASSLASGLIYEQYF,TGCGCCAGCAGTCTGGCTAGCGGACTTATCTACGAGCAGTACTTC,TRBJ2-7,TRBV5-1,.,TRBD2
CGSGPGDASSYNGQFF,TGTGGCAGCGGCCCTGGGGATGCCTCCTCCTATAATGGGCAGTTCTTC,TRBJ2-1,TRBV12-3/TRBV12-4,.,.
CASSPRDSDGYTF,TGTGCCAGCAGTCCGAGGGACAGCGATGGCTACACCTTC,TRBJ1-2,TRBV12-3/TRBV12-4,medium-sized,TRBD1
CSVMTGRGLTYEQYF,TGCAGCGTCATGACCGGCAGGGGGCTCACTTACGAGCAGTACTTC,TRBJ2-7,TRBV29-1,once,TRBD1
CAGGEGGPRKQFF,TGTGCCGGAGGGGAGGGAGGGCCGCGCAAGCAGTTCTTC,TRBJ2-1,TRBV11-2,many,TRBD2
CASSYSSPCRGSSYEQYF,TGTGCCAGCAGTTACTCGAGCCCCTGTCGGGGAAGCTCCTACGAGCAGTACTTC,TRBJ2-7,TRBV6-5,.,.
CSVEHGQGSHEQYF,TGCAGCGTTGAACATGGACAGGGTTCCCACGAGCAATACTTC,TRBJ2-7,TRBV29-1,.,TRBD1
CASSLLLGEETHYF,TGTGCAAGCAGCTTACTCCTGGGGGAGGAGACCCACTACTTC,TRBJ2-5,TRBV11-2,.,.
CASSIQRSDNSPLHF,TGTGCCAGCAGCATACAGAGATCTGATAATTCACCCCTACACTTT,TRBJ1-6,TRBV7-9,.,.
CAGSRFTGTGTGELFF,TGTGCCGGCAGTCGATTTACCGGGACAGGGACCGGAGAGCTGTTTTTT,TRBJ2-2,TRBV6-5,few,TRBD1
CASRRDVGSEQFF,TGTGCCAGCAGGAGGGATGTGGGCAGTGAGCAGTTCTTC,TRBJ2-1,TRBV6-1,.,.
CASSLKFLTGRRTDTQYF,TGCGCCAGCAGCTTGAAGTTCCTAACGGGGAGGCGCACAGATACGCAGTATTTT,TRBJ2-3,TRBV5-1,many,.
CSALRPNTEAFF,TGCAGTGCCCTGAGACCCAACACTGAAGCTTTCTTT,TRBJ1-1,TRBV20-1,.,.
CTSSLFQEGETQYF,TGTACCAGCAGTTTGTTTCAAGAGGGGGAGACCCAGTACTTT,TRBJ2-5,TRBV12-3/TRBV12-4,once,.
CSANISTGAEAFF,TGCAGCGCCAACATCTCCACAGGAGCCGAAGCTTTCTTT,TRBJ1-1,TRBV29-1,once,.